A selection of T cell receptor beta chains follows, all from one sample in a study of blood T cell repertoires in COVID-19. Here immunoSEQ multiplex PCR was the method, and the copy in TCRdb shows in-frame clones only, minus some. Of fewer than 110,000 clones in the sample, more than 80% were seen once. Material for sequencing was peripheral blood. These receptors all stem from a human donor in a cohort sampled during active COVID-19. The CDR3 runs from the conserved cysteine through the conserved F or W.

j_call v_call cdr3_aa
TRBJ1-3 TRBV7-2 CASSSPGQLSGNTIYF
TRBJ1-2 TRBV18 CASSGQGNYGYTF
TRBJ2-7 TRBV10-3 CAISDGLAHEQYF
TRBJ2-7 TRBV9 CASSPTSGGLSSYEQYF
TRBJ2-1 TRBV9 CASSVGGLPSYNEQFF
TRBJ2-5 TRBV5-4 CASSLGTNQETQYF
TRBJ1-2 TRBV6-5 CASNPGQGWGYTF
TRBJ2-5 TRBV7-6 CASSPPPRLSGSQETQYF
TRBJ1-2 TRBV5-1 CASSVRAGGEGYTF
TRBJ2-5 TRBV2 CASSEAGRLQAETQYF
TRBJ2-5 TRBV3-1/TRBV3-2 CASSYRQGRGQETQYF
TRBJ2-2 TRBV12-3/TRBV12-4 CASARVIGELFF
TRBJ2-2 TRBV7-2 CASSLGNRGAELFF
TRBJ1-6 TRBV28 CASGIQGVASPLHF
TRBJ1-1 TRBV5-8 CASLWTGSRETEAFF
TRBJ1-1 TRBV11-2 CASSESTGLTYTEAFF
TRBJ2-3 TRBV29-1 CSVARTSGGALTDTQYF
TRBJ2-3 TRBV6-2/TRBV6-3 CASSFERGETDTQYF
TRBJ2-3 TRBV24-1 CATSGGGDTQYF
TRBJ1-1 TRBV9 CASSVDRENTEAFF
TRBJ2-7 TRBV12-3/TRBV12-4 CASSGGLDEQYF
TRBJ1-5 TRBV18 CASSSTGFGSQPQHF
TRBJ2-7 TRBV11-2 CASSLGVRYEQYF
TRBJ1-2 TRBV9 CASSVGGPRGYTF
TRBJ2-5 TRBV7-9 CASSLSGVRETQYF
TRBJ2-2 TRBV6-4 CASSADGGANGELFF
TRBJ2-2 TRBV7-9 CASNLLGGWLFF
TRBJ2-1 TRBV7-8 CASTGSGGIYNEQFF
TRBJ1-1 TRBV11-3 CANSLGGVLGGGTEAFF
TRBJ1-5 TRBV18 CASSLGTDGNQPQHF
TRBJ2-7 TRBV27 CASSNLAGRDEQYF
TRBJ1-6 TRBV28 CASRLQGVLNSPLHF
TRBJ2-3 TRBV5-1 CASSLQGGKADTQYF
TRBJ2-7 TRBV27 CASSLSSQSYEQYF
TRBJ2-7 TRBV6-5 CASTTGLAGPYEQYF
TRBJ2-1 TRBV5-1 CASSPDGQSSYNEQFF
TRBJ1-3 TRBV19 CASKGRPGQTSSGNTIYF
TRBJ1-2 TRBV30 CAWRGRGGNGYTF
TRBJ2-7 TRBV29-1 CSAGDRSYEQYF
TRBJ2-3 TRBV14 CASSHQTSLTTGTQYF
TRBJ2-1 TRBV5-1 CASSHEGTSYNEQFF
TRBJ1-2 TRBV2 CASSESGGRGYTF
TRBJ1-1 TRBV10-3 CAISENWEGSEAFF
TRBJ1-6 TRBV2 CASSLGSRGSSPLHF
TRBJ2-1 TRBV7-6 CASSLVAGGRNEQFF
TRBJ2-7 TRBV18 CASSPPRFYEQYF
TRBJ2-7 TRBV18 CASSPNRATYEQYF